What follows are 3 T cell receptor beta chains derived from one specimen sequenced in a study of T cell changes during pregnancy in multiple sclerosis (dated by TCRdb to about 2019). Library preparation employed the immunoSEQ multiplex PCR assay. TCRdb limited this immuneACCESS table to in-frame rearrangements with V and J called. A share of clones is missing; checked studies link under half to unresolved V genes, and the rest is unexplained. For this sample there are tens of thousands of clones; nearly 95% appear just once. The top ten constitute 0.95% to 1% of the sample. The sequencing here drew on peripheral blood, taken in the second trimester of pregnancy. The receptors derive from a female donor in good health, enrolled as a control in a pregnancy study.

V and J are TRBV18 and TRBJ2-1; the match to TRBD2 covers 14 bases. The CDR3 loop spans 15 amino acids. CDR1 KGHSH and CDR2 LQKENI come from the germline V gene. V shed 3 bases and J 10 bases; nucleotides not matched to a gene: 5. The CDR3 region is CASSPGTSGRGEQFF. In nucleotides, the CDR3 is TGTGCCAGCTCACCGGGGACTAGCGGGAGAGGCGAGCAGTTCTTC.

The rearrangement joins TRBV6-1 to TRBJ2-4; 11 nucleotides line up with TRBD1. CDR3 size: 18 residues. CDR1 MNHNS and CDR2 SASEGT come from the germline V gene. The trim removed 4 bases at V and 0 bases at J, leaving 8 bases unmatched. The CDR3 DNA follows: TGTGCCAGCAGTGCTGGGACAGGGGGAAATTTAGCCAAAAACATTCAGTACTTC. This translates into CASSAGTGGNLAKNIQYF.

The J gene is TRBJ2-3, the V gene TRBV28, with D perhaps matching TRBD2 (6 bases). The CDR3 consists of 14 residues. V was clipped by 7 bases and J by 1 base, with 12 bases between them. The germline V gene has CDR1 MDHEN and CDR2 SYDVKM. The CDR3 nucleotides read TGTGCCAGCAAAGCCGGAGGGGGCACAGATACGCAGTATTTT. Its protein product is CASKAGGGTDTQYF.